This is a list of T cell receptor beta chains from one sample in a study of T cells after yellow fever vaccination. MiXCR was run by TCRdb on the 5' RACE reads, yielding one entry per CDR3 protein. The top ten hold 2.9% of the sample, which has approximately 150,000 distinct CDR3 sequences, approximately 6.2% seen once. Sequencing was performed on CD4+ T cells sorted from PBMCs, taken on the day of the first yellow fever vaccination. Source of these receptors: a man aged 18 to 30 who received the YFV17D yellow fever vaccine. Each CDR3 is given with its conserved first and last residue. Each record gives: D gene, clone size, V gene, J gene, CDR3 DNA, CDR3 protein. The D gene is left open where the match is weak. Size is stated for part of the rows, as once, few or many counts, or as a class when the clone is expanded.

d_call: NA; clone_size: few; v_call: TRBV4-1; j_call: TRBJ1-3; cdr3_nt: TGCGCCAGCAGCCAAGATCGCCCAAGGGTGTTCTCTGGAAACACCATATATTTT; cdr3_aa: CASSQDRPRVFSGNTIYF
d_call: NA; clone_size: NA; v_call: TRBV4-3; j_call: TRBJ2-1; cdr3_nt: TGCGCCAGCAGCCAAGATCCCCAGGGGGGCTACAATGAGCAGTTCTTC; cdr3_aa: CASSQDPQGGYNEQFF
d_call: TRBD1; clone_size: many; v_call: TRBV10-3; j_call: TRBJ1-1; cdr3_nt: TGTGCCACCCGGGGCCAGGGGGAGAATGAAGCTTTCTTT; cdr3_aa: CATRGQGENEAFF
d_call: TRBD1; clone_size: few; v_call: TRBV12-3/TRBV12-4; j_call: TRBJ1-2; cdr3_nt: TGTGCCAGCAGCCAAGACAGGGGGAAAGGGGGCTACACCTTC; cdr3_aa: CASSQDRGKGGYTF
d_call: NA; clone_size: NA; v_call: TRBV6-2/TRBV6-3; j_call: TRBJ2-1; cdr3_nt: TGTGCCAGCAGTTACTGGGGCCTGGAGACCTACAATGAGCAGTTCTTC; cdr3_aa: CASSYWGLETYNEQFF
d_call: TRBD1; clone_size: NA; v_call: TRBV20-1; j_call: TRBJ1-5; cdr3_nt: TGCAGTGCTGGAGGGACAGGGTGGCTTAGCAATCAGCCCCAGCATTTT; cdr3_aa: CSAGGTGWLSNQPQHF
d_call: NA; clone_size: many; v_call: TRBV7-6; j_call: TRBJ2-2; cdr3_nt: TGTGCCAGCAGCTCAGGGCGGGTGAGGACCGGGGAGCTGTTTTTT; cdr3_aa: CASSSGRVRTGELFF
d_call: NA; clone_size: few; v_call: TRBV6-6; j_call: TRBJ2-5; cdr3_nt: TGTGCCAGCAGTGGGTCCGGGGTAAAGACCCAGTACTTC; cdr3_aa: CASSGSGVKTQYF
d_call: NA; clone_size: many; v_call: TRBV20-1; j_call: TRBJ2-1; cdr3_nt: TGCAGTGCTACTAGCGACCCCTACAATGAGCAGTTCTTC; cdr3_aa: CSATSDPYNEQFF
d_call: NA; clone_size: NA; v_call: TRBV2; j_call: TRBJ2-3; cdr3_nt: TGTGCCAGCAGTGAAGCATGGGGGGGCACAGATACGCAGTATTTT; cdr3_aa: CASSEAWGGTDTQYF
d_call: NA; clone_size: NA; v_call: TRBV20-1; j_call: TRBJ1-2; cdr3_nt: TGCAGTGCTACCTTAACTCAGTGGGGCTACACCTTC; cdr3_aa: CSATLTQWGYTF
d_call: TRBD2; clone_size: few; v_call: TRBV9; j_call: TRBJ2-3; cdr3_nt: TGTGCCAGCAGCGTAGTCCCCACTAGCGGGGGCACAGATACGCAGTATTTT; cdr3_aa: CASSVVPTSGGTDTQYF
d_call: NA; clone_size: few; v_call: TRBV19; j_call: TRBJ1-1; cdr3_nt: TGTGCCAGTAGTATGGGGACGCAGTTGAACACTGAAGCTTTCTTT; cdr3_aa: CASSMGTQLNTEAFF
d_call: NA; clone_size: many; v_call: TRBV20-1; j_call: TRBJ1-4; cdr3_nt: TGCAGTGCTAGAGATGTGGCCCAGAATGAAAAACTGTTTTTT; cdr3_aa: CSARDVAQNEKLFF
d_call: TRBD1; clone_size: many; v_call: TRBV3-1; j_call: TRBJ2-7; cdr3_nt: TGTGCCAGCAGCACCAGGACAGGGAGCTACGAGCAGTACTTC; cdr3_aa: CASSTRTGSYEQYF
d_call: NA; clone_size: many; v_call: TRBV5-5; j_call: TRBJ2-5; cdr3_nt: TGTGCCAGCAGCTTTGGGGGTATAGAGACCCAGTACTTC; cdr3_aa: CASSFGGIETQYF
d_call: TRBD1; clone_size: NA; v_call: TRBV5-6; j_call: TRBJ2-3; cdr3_nt: TGTGCCAGCAGCCCGGGGACAGGGACGGGCATAATCACAGATACGCAGTATTTT; cdr3_aa: CASSPGTGTGIITDTQYF
d_call: TRBD2; clone_size: many; v_call: TRBV10-2; j_call: TRBJ2-2; cdr3_nt: TGCGCCAGCAGTGAGTCGGCAGGTCTAGCGGGGAACACCGGGGAGCTGTTTTTT; cdr3_aa: CASSESAGLAGNTGELFF
d_call: NA; clone_size: many; v_call: TRBV12-3/TRBV12-4; j_call: TRBJ1-6; cdr3_nt: TGTGCCAGCAGTTTAACAGCGGGGCTAGGTTCACCCCTCCACTTT; cdr3_aa: CASSLTAGLGSPLHF
d_call: TRBD2; clone_size: NA; v_call: TRBV5-1; j_call: TRBJ2-5; cdr3_nt: TGCGCCAGCAGCACTTCCGGGGGGTTTAAGACCCAGTACTTC; cdr3_aa: CASSTSGGFKTQYF
d_call: NA; clone_size: many; v_call: TRBV6-5; j_call: TRBJ2-5; cdr3_nt: TGTGCCAGCAGGGTGGGAGAAGAGACCCAGTACTTC; cdr3_aa: CASRVGEETQYF
d_call: NA; clone_size: many; v_call: TRBV6-1; j_call: TRBJ2-2; cdr3_nt: TGTGCCAGCAGCCCCTTGGGGAGGACCGGGGAGCTGTTTTTT; cdr3_aa: CASSPLGRTGELFF
d_call: NA; clone_size: many; v_call: TRBV5-1; j_call: TRBJ1-2; cdr3_nt: TGCGCCAGCAGCTGGGGAGCCAGGATCGATGGCTACACCTTC; cdr3_aa: CASSWGARIDGYTF
d_call: NA; clone_size: NA; v_call: TRBV2; j_call: TRBJ2-5; cdr3_nt: TGTGCCAGCAGTGAAGCGCATTTGGCCTCGACAGAGACCCAGTACTTC; cdr3_aa: CASSEAHLASTETQYF
d_call: TRBD1; clone_size: few; v_call: TRBV5-1; j_call: TRBJ2-5; cdr3_nt: TGCGCCAGCAGCGCGGGACAGGGGTCTTCCCAGTACTTC; cdr3_aa: CASSAGQGSSQYF
d_call: TRBD2; clone_size: NA; v_call: TRBV10-3; j_call: TRBJ2-1; cdr3_nt: TGTGCCATCAGTGAGTCTCGGCGGGGGGACTATAATGAGCAGTTCTTC; cdr3_aa: CAISESRRGDYNEQFF
d_call: TRBD2; clone_size: few; v_call: TRBV5-4; j_call: TRBJ2-3; cdr3_nt: TGTGCCAAGAGCGGGGGGAGCACAGATACGCAGTATTTT; cdr3_aa: CAKSGGSTDTQYF
d_call: NA; clone_size: many; v_call: TRBV6-1; j_call: TRBJ2-3; cdr3_nt: TGTGCCAGCAGTCTCCTTGGGGGAGAGACAGATACGCAGTATTTT; cdr3_aa: CASSLLGGETDTQYF
d_call: TRBD1; clone_size: NA; v_call: TRBV15; j_call: TRBJ1-2; cdr3_nt: TGTGCCACCAGCAGAGATAGGACAGGGACTGGCTACACCTTC; cdr3_aa: CATSRDRTGTGYTF
d_call: NA; clone_size: many; v_call: TRBV11-2; j_call: TRBJ2-1; cdr3_nt: TGTGCCAGCGGCTTATTGGGGCAGGAGCAGTTCTTC; cdr3_aa: CASGLLGQEQFF
d_call: NA; clone_size: many; v_call: TRBV7-2; j_call: TRBJ2-5; cdr3_nt: TGTGCCAGCAGGGGGGGCTCGCGAGAGACCCAGTACTTC; cdr3_aa: CASRGGSRETQYF
d_call: NA; clone_size: few; v_call: TRBV9; j_call: TRBJ1-6; cdr3_nt: TGTGCCAGCAGCGCGTATGGGTCACCCCTCCACTTT; cdr3_aa: CASSAYGSPLHF
d_call: NA; clone_size: NA; v_call: TRBV14; j_call: TRBJ2-5; cdr3_nt: TGTGCCAGCAGCCAAGTGAACACCGGGGGGACCCAGTACTTC; cdr3_aa: CASSQVNTGGTQYF
d_call: NA; clone_size: many; v_call: TRBV5-1; j_call: TRBJ1-2; cdr3_nt: TGCGCCAGCAGCCAAGGGCCGACGGAGTATGGCTACACCTTC; cdr3_aa: CASSQGPTEYGYTF
d_call: TRBD2; clone_size: many; v_call: TRBV10-3; j_call: TRBJ2-1; cdr3_nt: TGTGCCATCAGTGATGGCGGGGGGGGCAATGAGCAGTTCTTC; cdr3_aa: CAISDGGGGNEQFF
d_call: NA; clone_size: NA; v_call: TRBV3-1; j_call: TRBJ1-3; cdr3_nt: TGTGCCAGCAGCCAACGTTTTTCATATACAGGGTTGTACACCATATATTTT; cdr3_aa: CASSQRFSYTGLYTIYF
d_call: NA; clone_size: many; v_call: TRBV14; j_call: TRBJ2-1; cdr3_nt: TGTGCCAGCAGCCAACTGGGGGGTCCTTACAATGAGCAGTTCTTC; cdr3_aa: CASSQLGGPYNEQFF
d_call: TRBD1; clone_size: many; v_call: TRBV12-3/TRBV12-4; j_call: TRBJ1-6; cdr3_nt: TGTGCCAGCAGTAAGGGACAGCGTGTCGATTCACCCCTCCACTTT; cdr3_aa: CASSKGQRVDSPLHF
d_call: NA; clone_size: few; v_call: TRBV6-5; j_call: TRBJ1-5; cdr3_nt: TGTGCCAGCAGAGCGACAGGCACCGACAATCAGCCCCAGCATTTT; cdr3_aa: CASRATGTDNQPQHF
d_call: NA; clone_size: NA; v_call: TRBV24-1; j_call: TRBJ1-2; cdr3_nt: TGTGCCACCAGTGATACGACAGGCTTGGGCTACACCTTC; cdr3_aa: CATSDTTGLGYTF
d_call: NA; clone_size: few; v_call: TRBV20-1; j_call: TRBJ1-6; cdr3_nt: TGCAGTGCTAGTTCCCCGACCCCAGATTCACCCCTCCACTTT; cdr3_aa: CSASSPTPDSPLHF
d_call: NA; clone_size: few; v_call: TRBV7-2; j_call: TRBJ1-3; cdr3_nt: TGTGCCAGCAGCGTGAATTGGGTTCAGCCTGGAAACACCATATATTTT; cdr3_aa: CASSVNWVQPGNTIYF
d_call: NA; clone_size: many; v_call: TRBV4-1; j_call: TRBJ1-5; cdr3_nt: TGCGCCAGCAGCCAAGATATAGGCGGCAGGGTCGCCAGAAGCAATCAGCCCCAGCATTTT; cdr3_aa: CASSQDIGGRVARSNQPQHF
d_call: NA; clone_size: many; v_call: TRBV5-5; j_call: TRBJ2-5; cdr3_nt: TGTGCCAGCGGCGGGCAAGAGACCCAGTACTTC; cdr3_aa: CASGGQETQYF
d_call: NA; clone_size: many; v_call: TRBV5-1; j_call: TRBJ2-6; cdr3_nt: TGCGCCAGCAGCTTCTTAGCGGTAGCCACTGGGGCCAACGTCCTGACTTTC; cdr3_aa: CASSFLAVATGANVLTF
d_call: NA; clone_size: few; v_call: TRBV4-2; j_call: TRBJ1-5; cdr3_nt: TGTGCCAGCAGCCAAGAACAGCTTCAGCCCCAGCATTTT; cdr3_aa: CASSQEQLQPQHF
d_call: NA; clone_size: NA; v_call: TRBV6-5; j_call: TRBJ1-6; cdr3_nt: TGTGCCAGCAGTTCATATACCCGACAGTTACTCCTCCACTTT; cdr3_aa: CASSSYTRQLLLHF
d_call: NA; clone_size: NA; v_call: TRBV7-8; j_call: TRBJ1-1; cdr3_nt: TGTGCCAGCAGCTTAGGCATAAGGAACACTGAAGCTTTCTTT; cdr3_aa: CASSLGIRNTEAFF
d_call: NA; clone_size: many; v_call: TRBV5-1; j_call: TRBJ2-1; cdr3_nt: TGCGCCAGCAGCTTGGAAAATTACAATGAGCAGTTCTTC; cdr3_aa: CASSLENYNEQFF
d_call: NA; clone_size: many; v_call: TRBV6-5; j_call: TRBJ2-2; cdr3_nt: TGTGCCAGCACGGGGACGGCCAGGGCCACCGGGGAGCTGTTTTTT; cdr3_aa: CASTGTARATGELFF
d_call: TRBD1; clone_size: NA; v_call: TRBV5-4; j_call: TRBJ2-7; cdr3_nt: TGTGCCAGCAGCCAGGACAGGGCGTCCTACGAGCAGTACTTC; cdr3_aa: CASSQDRASYEQYF
d_call: TRBD1; clone_size: many; v_call: TRBV11-2; j_call: TRBJ2-1; cdr3_nt: TGTGCCAGCAGCTTAGACTGGACAGGGGCCTACAATGAGCAGTTCTTC; cdr3_aa: CASSLDWTGAYNEQFF
d_call: TRBD2; clone_size: many; v_call: TRBV5-5; j_call: TRBJ2-3; cdr3_nt: TGTGCCAGCAGCTACGGCGGGGGGGCCGCAGATACGCAGTATTTT; cdr3_aa: CASSYGGGAADTQYF
d_call: NA; clone_size: many; v_call: TRBV19; j_call: TRBJ2-2; cdr3_nt: TGTGCCAGTAGTCGTTTCCCGGGCCCGACCGGGGAGCTGTTTTTT; cdr3_aa: CASSRFPGPTGELFF
d_call: TRBD1; clone_size: many; v_call: TRBV10-3; j_call: TRBJ2-3; cdr3_nt: TGTGCCATCAGACGGACAGGGGGCACAGATACGCAGTATTTT; cdr3_aa: CAIRRTGGTDTQYF